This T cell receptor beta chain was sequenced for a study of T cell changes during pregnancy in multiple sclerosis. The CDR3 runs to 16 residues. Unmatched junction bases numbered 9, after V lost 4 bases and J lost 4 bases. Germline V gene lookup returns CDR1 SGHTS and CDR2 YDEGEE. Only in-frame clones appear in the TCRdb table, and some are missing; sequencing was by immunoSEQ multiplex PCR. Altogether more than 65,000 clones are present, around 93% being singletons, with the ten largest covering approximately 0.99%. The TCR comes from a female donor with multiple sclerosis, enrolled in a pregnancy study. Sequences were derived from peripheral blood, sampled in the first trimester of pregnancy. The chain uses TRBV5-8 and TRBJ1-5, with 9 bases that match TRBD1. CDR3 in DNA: TGTGCCAGCAGCCAATACAGGGGGCACTTGAATCAGCCCCAGCATTTT. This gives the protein CASSQYRGHLNQPQHF.